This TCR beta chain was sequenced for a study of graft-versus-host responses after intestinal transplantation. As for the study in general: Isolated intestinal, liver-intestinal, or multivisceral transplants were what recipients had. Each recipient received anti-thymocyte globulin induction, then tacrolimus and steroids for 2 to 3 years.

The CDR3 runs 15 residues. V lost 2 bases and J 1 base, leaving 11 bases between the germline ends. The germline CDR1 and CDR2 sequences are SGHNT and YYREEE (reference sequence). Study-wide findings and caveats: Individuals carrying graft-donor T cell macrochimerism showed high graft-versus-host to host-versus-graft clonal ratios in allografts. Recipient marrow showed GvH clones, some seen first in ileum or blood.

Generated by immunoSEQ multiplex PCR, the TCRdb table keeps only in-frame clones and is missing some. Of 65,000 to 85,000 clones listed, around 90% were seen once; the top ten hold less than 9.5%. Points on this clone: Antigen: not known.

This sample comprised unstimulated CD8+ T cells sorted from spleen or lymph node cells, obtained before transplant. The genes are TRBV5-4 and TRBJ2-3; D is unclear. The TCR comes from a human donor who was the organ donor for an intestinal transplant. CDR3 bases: TGTGCCAGCAGCTTCTGGACGGAAGGCACAGATACGCAGTATTTT. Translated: CASSFWTEGTDTQYF.